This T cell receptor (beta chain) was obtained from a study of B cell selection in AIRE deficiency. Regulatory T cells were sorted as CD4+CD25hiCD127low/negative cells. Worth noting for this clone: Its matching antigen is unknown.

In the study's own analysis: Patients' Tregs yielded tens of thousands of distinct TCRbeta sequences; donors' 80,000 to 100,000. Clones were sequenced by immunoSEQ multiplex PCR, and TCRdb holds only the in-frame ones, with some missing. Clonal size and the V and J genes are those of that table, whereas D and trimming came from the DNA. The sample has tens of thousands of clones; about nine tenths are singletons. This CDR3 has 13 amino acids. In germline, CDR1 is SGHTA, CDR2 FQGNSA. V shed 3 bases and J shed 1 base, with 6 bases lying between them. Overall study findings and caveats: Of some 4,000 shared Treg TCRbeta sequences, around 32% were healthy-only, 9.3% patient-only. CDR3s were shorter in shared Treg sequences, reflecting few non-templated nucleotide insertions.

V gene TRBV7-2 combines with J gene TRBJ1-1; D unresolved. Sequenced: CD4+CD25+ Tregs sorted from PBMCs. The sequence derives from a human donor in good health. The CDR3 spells CASSFVQNTEAFF. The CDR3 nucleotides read TGTGCCAGCAGCTTCGTCCAGAACACTGAAGCTTTCTTT.